The 8 T cell receptor beta chains in this list originate from one sample, sequenced in a study of cytomegalovirus exposure and HLA in healthy donors. Libraries were prepared by immunoSEQ multiplex PCR; TCRdb keeps only in-frame clonotypes and omits some of them. The sample lists over 200,000 clones, approximately 86% occurring once. Sequencing input: PBMCs. These receptors all come from a woman aged 18-29 years in good health and CMV-seronegative.

The sample holds many counts of this clone. V and J are TRBV11-3 and TRBJ2-1; tentative D call: TRBD2 (6 bases). The CDR3 contains 15 residues. Trimming took 3 bases from V and 1 from J, leaving 10 bases between them. Per the germline V gene, CDR1 is SGHNT and CDR2 is YENEEA. The DNA of the CDR3 is TGTGCCAGCAGCTTGACGGGAGAGTCCTACAATGAGCAGTTCTTC. Its protein is CASSLTGESYNEQFF.

The chain has TRBV7-2 and TRBJ2-3; D remains ambiguous. The CDR3 runs to 12 residues. From germline, CDR1 is SGHTA and CDR2 FQGNSA. The V end was cut by 2 bases, the J end by 5 bases, with 5 bases between. Here the CDR3 DNA reads TGTGCCAGCAGCTTATTGAGAGATACGCAGTATTTT. Amino acids: CASSLLRDTQYF.

V is TRBV25-1 and J is TRBJ2-6, with TRBD1 matching 7 bases. Per germline, CDR1 MGHDK and CDR2 SYGVNS. The CDR3 runs to 15 residues. V lost 5 bases, J lost 10 bases, and 11 bases stayed unmatched. CDR3 nucleotides: TGTGCCAGCAGTACATCGGGACAGTACTTTAACGTCCTGACTTTC. Residues: CASSTSGQYFNVLTF.

The J gene is TRBJ2-1, the V gene TRBV7-3; 12 nucleotides line up with TRBD2. Per germline, CDR1 SGHTA and CDR2 FQGTGA. Trimming took 5 bases from V and 0 from J; bases not matched to a gene: 14. CDR3 length equals 20 residues. The CDR3 protein is CASSPRGTSGRLSSYNEQFF. CDR3 DNA: TGTGCCAGCAGCCCAAGGGGGACTAGCGGGCGATTAAGCTCCTACAATGAGCAGTTCTTC.

J is TRBJ2-2 and V is TRBV6-6; D is perhaps TRBD1 (6 bases). Per germline, CDR1 MNHNY and CDR2 SVGAGI (reference sequence). The CDR3 loop spans 13 amino acids. Trimming removed 0 bases from V and 10 bases from J, with 9 bases in between. The CDR3 DNA sequence: TGTGCCAGCAGTTACTCGAACAGGGAGGAGCTGTTTTTT. Protein product: CASSYSNREELFF.

The chain carries TRBV2 and TRBJ2-5; D possibly corresponds to TRBD2 (6 bases). Deletions cut 0 bases from V and 4 bases from J, with 12 bases between. This CDR3 region has 15 residues. CDR1 is SNHLY and CDR2 is FYNNEI in the germline V gene. CDR3 protein: CASSEAGAEGETQYF. CDR3 in DNA: TGTGCCAGCAGTGAAGCAGGGGCGGAGGGAGAGACCCAGTACTTC.

The count of this clone is one. The DNA for the CDR3 is TGTGCCAGCAGCGTAGACGCCCGGCGGGTTGAGCAGTTCTTC. Amino acids: CASSVDARRVEQFF. The chain has TRBV9 and TRBJ2-1; a possible D gene is TRBD2 (5 bases). The CDR3 has 14 amino acids. Germline V gene sequence: CDR1 SGDLS, CDR2 YYNGEE. Deletions cut 0 bases from V and 9 bases from J, with 13 bases between.

This clone occurred once. The chain is built from TRBV4-1 and TRBJ1-2; D call uncertain. In germline, CDR1 is MGHRA, CDR2 YSYEKL. The V end was cut by 1 base, the J end by 4 bases, with 7 bases between. The CDR3 consists of 13 residues. The CDR3 loop is CASSQGSVYGYTF. In DNA, the CDR3 is TGCGCCAGCAGCCAAGGATCGGTCTATGGCTACACCTTC.